The rows below give T cell receptor beta chains drawn from one sample of a study of T cell repertoires in cytomegalovirus infection. TCRdb ran MiXCR on the reads and lists one entry per CDR3 protein. The sample shows about 330,000 distinct CDR3 sequences, 8% to 9.5% of them seen only once. The sample taken for sequencing was PBMCs. The receptors shown here come from a human donor in good health (CMV status not recorded). Some clones in this sample may be carry-over from other donors' samples. Each CDR3 is given with its conserved first and last residue. The D gene is left open where the match is weak. Size values are once, few and many counts, or a class for expanded clones, and some rows have none.

length	size	V	J	D	CDR3	DNA
14	.	TRBV11-3	TRBJ2-2	.	CASSSLIAPGELFF	TGTGCCAGCAGCTCGCTAATAGCGCCCGGGGAGCTGTTTTTT
11	few	TRBV20-1	TRBJ1-1	.	CSAPKETEAFF	TGCAGTGCCCCGAAGGAAACTGAAGCTTTCTTT
15	many	TRBV7-6	TRBJ2-5	.	CASSSQGGGQETQYF	TGTGCCAGCAGTTCTCAGGGGGGGGGGCAAGAGACCCAGTACTTC
16	few	TRBV20-1	TRBJ2-5	TRBD2	CSARDQGRGNRETQYF	TGCAGTGCTAGAGATCAAGGGCGGGGGAATAGAGAGACCCAGTACTTC
11	many	TRBV7-2	TRBJ1-2	.	CASRSGNGYTF	TGTGCCAGCAGGTCAGGCAATGGCTACACCTTC
15	.	TRBV5-5	TRBJ1-1	.	CASSPGEGPYTEAFF	TGTGCCAGCAGCCCTGGGGAGGGACCATACACTGAAGCTTTCTTT
14	many	TRBV7-2	TRBJ2-1	TRBD2	CASSPRAGAGPQFF	TGTGCCAGCAGCCCGAGAGCGGGAGCAGGGCCCCAGTTCTTC
16	.	TRBV11-2	TRBJ1-1	TRBD1	CASSKNQGQGGTEAFF	TGTGCCAGCAGCAAAAACCAAGGCCAGGGGGGCACTGAAGCTTTCTTT
13	few	TRBV6-8	TRBJ2-4	TRBD1	CASRTGPKNIQYF	TGTGCCAGCAGGACAGGGCCCAAAAACATTCAGTACTTC
14	.	TRBV12-3/TRBV12-4	TRBJ2-3	.	CASSLRGARGTQYF	TGTGCCAGCAGTTTAAGGGGGGCGAGAGGTACGCAGTATTTT
17	.	TRBV7-2	TRBJ2-7	TRBD1	CASSLIHGDRGSYEQYF	TGTGCCAGCAGCTTAATACACGGGGACAGGGGCTCCTACGAGCAGTACTTC
15	many	TRBV7-9	TRBJ2-2	.	CASSRRLMNTGELFF	TGTGCCAGCAGCCGTCGACTGATGAACACCGGGGAGCTGTTTTTT
16	many	TRBV4-2	TRBJ2-1	.	CASSQDWEGVRNEQFF	TGTGCCAGCAGCCAAGATTGGGAGGGGGTCCGCAATGAGCAGTTCTTC
12	.	TRBV29-1	TRBJ2-7	.	CSVRQGNYEQYF	TGCAGCGTACGTCAGGGCAACTACGAGCAGTACTTC
13	many	TRBV12-3/TRBV12-4	TRBJ1-2	.	CASRPPGRMGYTF	TGTGCCAGCAGGCCACCGGGACGCATGGGCTACACCTTC
14	few	TRBV5-1	TRBJ2-5	.	CASRPPGGGETQYF	TGCGCCAGTCGACCCCCCGGAGGGGGAGAGACCCAGTACTTC
15	.	TRBV7-3	TRBJ2-2	TRBD1	CASSRSGGVTGELFF	TGTGCCAGCAGCCGTTCAGGGGGCGTAACCGGGGAGCTGTTTTTT
18	.	TRBV6-6	TRBJ2-1	TRBD2	CASSYSGTSGIGYNVQFF	TGTGCCAGCAGTTACTCTGGGACTAGCGGGATAGGGTACAATGTGCAGTTCTTC
14	few	TRBV18	TRBJ2-7	.	CASSPTGRGYEQYF	TGTGCCAGCTCACCAACTGGCAGGGGTTACGAGCAGTACTTC
12	.	TRBV7-9	TRBJ2-7	.	CASSLDRNEQYF	TGTGCCAGCAGCCTCGACAGGAACGAGCAGTACTTC
15	.	TRBV28	TRBJ2-1	.	CASSFPGRVGDEQFF	TGTGCCAGCAGTTTTCCCGGGAGAGTCGGCGATGAGCAGTTCTTC
15	few	TRBV15	TRBJ2-1	TRBD2	CATSSGGGRAQEQFF	TGTGCCACCAGCAGTGGGGGGGGGAGGGCCCAGGAGCAGTTCTTC
16	many	TRBV7-2	TRBJ2-7	TRBD2	CASSILGAGGSGEQYF	TGTGCCAGCAGCATCCTCGGAGCGGGGGGGAGTGGCGAGCAGTACTTC
20	many	TRBV12-5	TRBJ2-6	TRBD1	CASGLVPAGTGSSGANVLTF	TGTGCTAGTGGTTTGGTACCAGCCGGGACAGGGAGCTCTGGGGCCAACGTCCTGACTTTC
12	many	TRBV20-1	TRBJ2-5	.	CSASVGSETQYF	TGCAGTGCTAGTGTCGGGTCCGAGACCCAGTACTTC
13	few	TRBV20-1	TRBJ2-7	.	CSIRQANSYEQYF	TGCAGCATCCGACAGGCTAACTCCTACGAGCAGTACTTC
13	few	TRBV7-2	TRBJ2-4	TRBD2	CASSPGGRDIQYF	TGTGCCAGCAGCCCGGGGGGGCGAGACATTCAGTACTTC
18	.	TRBV12-3/TRBV12-4	TRBJ2-5	TRBD2	CASSLAAGGKAYQETQYF	TGTGCCAGCAGCCTAGCGGCGGGGGGGAAAGCGTACCAAGAGACCCAGTACTTC
16	.	TRBV5-6	TRBJ1-2	.	CASSLGRGRNNYGYTF	TGTGCCAGCAGCTTGGGGCGGGGACGGAACAACTATGGCTACACCTTC
14	many	TRBV20-1	TRBJ1-5	TRBD1	CSAETGLVNQPQHF	TGCAGTGCTGAGACAGGGTTAGTTAATCAGCCCCAGCATTTT
13	many	TRBV28	TRBJ1-1	.	CASSTGRGTEAFF	TGTGCCAGCAGTACAGGGAGGGGGACTGAAGCTTTCTTT
15	few	TRBV20-1	TRBJ2-6	.	CSGVRGGSGANVLTF	TGCAGTGGGGTCAGGGGTGGATCTGGGGCCAACGTCCTGACTTTC
16	few	TRBV7-2	TRBJ1-2	.	CASSLSVDRVLYGYTF	TGTGCCAGCAGCTTATCCGTGGACAGAGTCCTCTATGGCTACACCTTC
15	.	TRBV4-2	TRBJ2-5	TRBD1	CASSQRQGIEETQYF	TGTGCCAGCAGCCAGAGACAGGGGATTGAAGAGACCCAGTACTTC
14	few	TRBV18	TRBJ2-5	.	CASSPGRQQETQYF	TGTGCCAGCTCACCGGGACGCCAACAAGAGACCCAGTACTTC
17	many	TRBV4-3	TRBJ2-1	.	CASSRSGGLLRYNEQFF	TGCGCCAGCAGCCGGTCTGGGGGTCTCCTGCGATACAATGAGCAGTTCTTC
13	many	TRBV11-2	TRBJ2-7	.	CASSLVIVPEQYF	TGTGCCAGCAGCTTAGTAATCGTGCCGGAGCAGTACTTC
13	many	TRBV14	TRBJ2-7	.	CASSVRQGGEQYF	TGTGCCAGCAGTGTTCGGCAGGGCGGGGAGCAGTACTTC
12	many	TRBV20-1	TRBJ1-2	.	CSAWTGSYGYTF	TGCAGTGCTTGGACGGGGTCTTATGGCTACACCTTC
15	many	TRBV7-2	TRBJ2-3	.	CASSLEGQYTDTQYF	TGTGCCAGCAGCTTAGAAGGACAGTACACAGATACGCAGTATTTT
15	few	TRBV28	TRBJ2-7	TRBD2	CASSYGLAGVYEQYF	TGTGCCAGCAGCTACGGACTAGCGGGAGTATACGAGCAGTACTTC
14	many	TRBV7-6	TRBJ1-4	.	CASSLDGMNEKLFF	TGTGCCAGCAGCTTAGACGGAATGAATGAAAAACTGTTTTTT
13	many	TRBV11-1	TRBJ2-7	.	CASSLQATYEQYF	TGTGCCAGCAGCCTACAGGCCACCTACGAGCAGTACTTC
15	many	TRBV7-2	TRBJ1-3	TRBD1	CASSPGQSSGNTIYF	TGTGCCAGCAGCCCGGGACAGAGCTCTGGAAACACCATATATTTT
15	.	TRBV4-2	TRBJ1-3	.	CASSQGDPRGNTIYF	TGTGCCAGCAGCCAAGGAGACCCTCGAGGAAACACCATATATTTT
17	many	TRBV7-2	TRBJ2-2	TRBD2	CASSLAQGLAIAGELFF	TGTGCCAGCAGCTTAGCGCAGGGACTAGCGATCGCCGGGGAGCTGTTTTTT
14	few	TRBV27	TRBJ2-3	.	CASTTWASTDTQYF	TGTGCCAGCACCACCTGGGCCAGCACAGATACGCAGTATTTT